This passage covers 23 T cell receptor beta chains from one sample sequenced in a study of tumor and adjacent non-tumor tissue in lung cancer (dated by TCRdb to 2017 to 2018). Libraries were prepared through multiplex PCR. Sequencing was performed on an Illumina HiSeq 2500. TCRbeta libraries were built by three rounds of nested PCR using primers (Table S4), following protocols modified from ARM-PCR. Using fastp trimming at Q25 and MiXCR clonotype assembly, TCRdb reanalyzed the public sequencing data and kept in-frame beta chains. All rows with the same CDR3 protein become a single entry with the most common DNA and genes. The sample profile shows more than 95,000 distinct CDR3 sequences; about 66% of them were found once. In total, the top ten clones hold about 13% of the sample. RNA was isolated from bulk, unsorted tissue, and RNA quality was assessed with a NanoDrop ND-1000 and an Agilent 2100.

The sequenced sample was lung tumor tissue. The receptors come from a man aged 30 to 45 with non-small cell lung cancer.

This clonotype was seen ten or more times. Its ends do not fully match the called genes, so a read error is possible. The gene calls are TRBV20-1 and TRBJ2-7, with 7 bases fitting TRBD1. Looked up from germline, CDR1 is DFQATT and CDR2 is SNEGSKA (reference sequence). CDR3 length equals 12 residues. CDR3: CSAHRGSYGQYF. The DNA for the CDR3 is TGCAGTGCCCACAGGGGATCCTACGGGCAGTACTTC.

Regarding this clonotype: A much larger clonotype is one base distant, so this may be a read error. V usage is TRBV4-1 and J usage is TRBJ2-7; the D gene is possibly TRBD2 (5 bases). V was cut by 1 base and J by 2 bases, with 21 bases left in between. Germline V lookup: CDR1 MGHRA, CDR2 YSYEKL. This CDR3 is 18 amino acids long. The CDR3 loop is CASSQAHTEGLIAYEQYF. In DNA, the CDR3 is TGCGCCAGCAGCCAAGCCCATACAGAGGGCCTAATCGCCTACGAGCAGTACTTC.

This rearrangement joins TRBV13 to TRBJ2-1; TRBD1 matches at 8 bases. Germline lookup yields CDR1 PRHDT and CDR2 FYEKMQ (reference sequence). The trim removed 5 bases at V and 5 bases at J, leaving 8 bases unmatched. CDR3 length: 15 residues. CDR3 loop: CASSNLGQGHNEQFF. The CDR3 coding sequence is TGTGCCAGCAGCAACCTCGGACAGGGACACAATGAGCAGTTCTTC.

As to this clonotype: One base away lies a much larger clone, so this may be a sequencing read error. This is likely a read error, given that the CDR3 carries no conserved phenylalanine or tryptophan at its end. The rearrangement joins TRBV20-1 to TRBJ2-1; 12 bases match TRBD2. Per the germline V gene, CDR1 is DFQATT and CDR2 is SNEGSKA (reference sequence). The CDR3 is 13 residues long. J was trimmed by 10 bases and V by 8 bases; bases with no gene match: 9. The CDR3: CSSASGGGWEQFL. CDR3 DNA: TGCAGTTCGGCTAGCGGGGGGGGGTGGGAGCAGTTCCTC.

In regard to this clonotype: No conserved phenylalanine or tryptophan is present at the end of the CDR3, so a read error is the likely explanation. The chain recombines TRBV20-1 with TRBJ2-7; D remains unclear. Trimming pared 0 bases from V and 2 bases from J, leaving 5 bases between. This CDR3 has 12 residues. Germline loops: CDR1 DFQATT, CDR2 SNEGSKA (reference sequence). The CDR3 region has the DNA TGCAGTGCTAGAGATAACCCCTACGAGCAGTACTTG. It is translated as CSARDNPYEQYL.

In regard to this clonotype: This could be a read error, since a much larger clone is one nucleotide away. The genes are TRBV12-3 or TRBV12-4 and TRBJ1-6; possibly TRBD1 for D (6 bases). Trimming removed 3 bases at V and 9 bases at J, with 12 bases between. The CDR3 extends over 14 amino acids. Here the CDR3 reads CASSLWGRSSPLHF. The CDR3 DNA reads TGTGCCAGCAGTTTGTGGGGGCGCAGTTCACCCCTCCACTTT.

As concerns this clonotype: One end of the junction does not line up with germline, which may come from a read error. CDR3 region: CARSVGQGTGNEQFF. For the CDR3, the DNA is TGTGCCAGGAGCGTAGGACAGGGGACGGGGAATGAGCAGTTCTTC. This chain connects TRBV9 to TRBJ2-1; 9 nucleotides align to TRBD1. CDR1 and CDR2 (germline): SGDLS, YYNGEE. CDR3 length: 15 residues.

The chain employs TRBV11-3 and TRBJ2-2; D is unclear. The V and J ends lost 10 bases and 2 bases respectively, with 14 bases between them. From germline, CDR1 is SGHNT and CDR2 YENEEA. The CDR3 runs 14 residues. The DNA for the CDR3 is TGTGCCATCAAGGGCGGATCAAACACCGGGGAGCTGTTTTTT. This codes for CAIKGGSNTGELFF. The variable domain in full, with the rest retrieved from reference TRBV11-3 and TRBJ2-2, is EAGVVQSPRYKIIEKKQPVAFWCNPISGHNTLYWYLQNLGQGPELLIRYENEEAVDDSQLPKDRFSAERLKGVDSTLKIQPAELGDSAVYLCAIKGGSNTGELFFGEGSRLTVL.

This clonotype was found a few times. The chain uses TRBV5-4 and TRBJ2-1, with 7 bases that match TRBD2. This CDR3 spans 17 amino acids. The V and J ends lost 4 bases and 0 bases, in that order; junction bases with no gene match: 10. The germline V gene encodes CDR1 SGHNT and CDR2 YYREEE (reference sequence). CDR3 DNA sequence: TGTGCCAGCAGCGGTGGCGCTAGCGGAGCCTCCTACAATGAGCAGTTCTTC. Translation gives CASSGGASGASYNEQFF.

The genes are TRBV29-1 and TRBJ2-7; 7 nucleotides line up with TRBD1. Germline-derived CDR1 and CDR2 are SQVTM and ANQGSEA. J lost 3 bases, V lost 5 bases, and 7 bases had no gene match. CDR3 length: 13 residues. The CDR3 nucleotides read TGCAGCGTTAAGGAGACAGGGATCTACGAGCAGTACTTC. It translates to CSVKETGIYEQYF.

There are many counts of this clonotype. J is TRBJ1-5 and V is TRBV20-1, with 8 bases fitting TRBD1. Germline CDR1 is DFQATT and CDR2 is SNEGSKA (reference sequence). J lost 0 bases, V lost 6 bases, and 7 bases had no gene match. The CDR3 spans 15 residues. The CDR3 DNA follows: TGCAGTGCCCTCCAGGGGGCGTATAGCAATCAGCCCCAGCATTTT. Translation gives CSALQGAYSNQPQHF.

The chain combines TRBV12-3 or TRBV12-4 with TRBJ2-7, with no clear D. Trimming took 7 bases from V and 5 from J, leaving 15 bases between them. The CDR3 length is 13 residues. This CDR3 is CASNFSGMDEQYF. In DNA form, the CDR3 reads TGTGCCAGCAATTTTTCCGGTATGGACGAGCAGTACTTC.

In the case of this clonotype: A read error may be the cause here, since a much bigger clone is one base away. V gene TRBV20-1 combines with J gene TRBJ2-4, with D possibly being TRBD1 (6 bases). The CDR3 runs to 15 residues. Germline V gene sequence: CDR1 DFQATT, CDR2 SNEGSKA (reference sequence). CDR3 in amino acids: CSATGQLLAKHIQYF. The CDR3 DNA sequence: TGCAGTGCTACAGGACAGCTTTTAGCCAAACACATTCAGTACTTC.

About this clonotype itself: This could be a read error, since a much larger clone is one nucleotide away. V is TRBV5-6 and J is TRBJ2-1; no clear D. The CDR3 runs to 18 residues. The V end was cut by 4 bases, the J end by 0 bases, with 20 bases between. Looked up from germline, CDR1 is SGHDT and CDR2 is YYEEEE. The CDR3 loop is CASSQYHGKSGSYNEQFF. The CDR3 DNA follows: TGTGCCAGCAGCCAATACCATGGGAAGTCAGGCTCCTACAATGAGCAGTTCTTC.

This clonotype has more than one count but fewer than ten. J is TRBJ1-3 and V is TRBV5-4; 7 bases are a match to TRBD1. The junction had 8 bases not matched to a gene; V was cut back by 4 bases and J by 7 bases. The CDR3 contains 14 residues. The germline CDR1 and CDR2 sequences are SGHNT and YYREEE (reference sequence). The CDR3 nucleotides are TGTGCCAGCAGCACGACAGGGAGTCGGAACACCATATATTTT. Amino acid sequence: CASSTTGSRNTIYF. Combining the CDR3 with reference TRBV5-4 and TRBJ1-3 gives the whole variable domain ETGVTQSPTHLIKTRGQQVTLRCSSQSGHNTVSWYQQALGQGPQFIFQYYREEENGRGNFPPRFSGLQFPNYSSELNVNALELDDSALYLCASSTTGSRNTIYFGEGSWLTVV.

As for this clonotype: No conserved phenylalanine or tryptophan is present at the end of the CDR3, so a read error is the likely explanation. This chain links TRBV4-3 with TRBJ2-7; the D gene is possibly TRBD2 (5 bases). Germline V gene sequence: CDR1 LGHNA, CDR2 YSLEER. The CDR3 is 15 residues long. The CDR3 nucleotides read TGTGCCAGCAGCCCTAGTACCGGGGAAGGATACGAGCAGTACATC. It translates to CASSPSTGEGYEQYI.

About this clonotype itself: A junction end diverges from the germline sequence, so it may reflect a read error. This chain links TRBV11-3 with TRBJ2-1, with unresolved D. The CDR3 extends over 14 amino acids. Germline V gives CDR1 SGHNT, CDR2 YENEEA. The CDR3, as DNA: TGTGCCAACAGCTTAGATTCAGGCTACAATGACCAGTCCTTC. Its protein product is CANSLDSGYNDQSF.

The chain carries TRBV20-1 and TRBJ1-6; D is unclear. Trimming left V 5 bases short and J 0 bases short, with 11 bases between. The CDR3 has 15 residues. Looked up from germline, CDR1 is DFQATT and CDR2 is SNEGSKA (reference sequence). The CDR3 coding sequence is TGCAGTGCTGTGACTGCCAGCTCCTATAATTCACCCCTCCACTTT. It translates to CSAVTASSYNSPLHF.

For this clonotype: One junction end disagrees with the germline gene, perhaps due to a read error. The rearrangement uses TRBV20-1 and TRBJ2-4; D gene unclear. Germline lookup yields CDR1 DFQATT and CDR2 SNEGSKA (reference sequence). This CDR3 region has 12 residues. For the CDR3, the DNA is TGCAGTGCTAGAGAAATTGCCAACACTCAGTACTTC. It is translated as CSAREIANTQYF.

The chain is built from TRBV20-1 and TRBJ2-3; 7 nucleotides align to TRBD2. Trimming removed 2 bases from V and 4 bases from J; junction bases left unmatched: 6. The CDR3 loop spans 14 amino acids. Germline CDR1 DFQATT, CDR2 SNEGSKA (reference sequence). CDR3 in DNA: TGCAGTGCTAGACTAGTGGGAGGGCCAGATACGCAGTATTTT. Its translation: CSARLVGGPDTQYF.

As to this clonotype: The conserved closing phenylalanine or tryptophan is absent in this CDR3, likely reflecting a read error. The limits of the CDR3 on the DNA are not certain, so only TCRdb's listed CDR3 is given. V and J are TRBV4-3 and TRBJ2-3; the table gives TRBD1 as D, unverified against the DNA. The CDR3 region is 19 residues in length, termini included. Germline V gene sequence: CDR1 LGHNA, CDR2 YSLEER. This CDR3 reads CASSQESAGRSLGTDTHYS.

The V and J genes are TRBV20-1 and TRBJ2-2, with 8 bases that match TRBD2. Germline loops: CDR1 DFQATT, CDR2 SNEGSKA (reference sequence). V shed 8 bases and J 5 bases; nucleotides not matched to a gene: 13. There are 15 residues in the CDR3. The CDR3 protein is CSTRSWASGTGELFF. CDR3 bases: TGCAGTACCCGTAGCTGGGCTAGCGGGACCGGGGAGCTGTTTTTT.

This clonotype was counted a few times. This could be a read error, since a much larger clone is one nucleotide away. V usage is TRBV29-1 and J usage is TRBJ2-7; D is possibly TRBD1 (6 bases). V lost 5 bases, J lost 3 bases, and 11 bases lay in between. The length of the CDR3 is 12 residues. Germline lookup yields CDR1 SQVTM and CDR2 ANQGSEA. This CDR3 reads CSVPGAYYEQYF. The CDR3 coding sequence is TGCAGCGTTCCAGGGGCTTACTACGAGCAGTACTTC.